A single sample gave rise to the 8 T cell receptor beta chains below, sequenced in a study of cytomegalovirus exposure and HLA in healthy donors. A multiplex PCR was run with 60 Vbeta primers and 13 Jbeta primers. Method: immunoSEQ multiplex PCR; TCRdb's copy keeps in-frame clones and lacks some. The sample has some 150,000 clones; under 75% are singletons. Sequences were obtained from PBMCs. The receptors here all came from a woman between 40 and 50 years old in good health and CMV-seronegative.

This clone was found once. The chain carries TRBV5-6 and TRBJ1-3; TRBD1 might be the D (6 bases). Germline CDR1 and CDR2: SGHDT and YYEEEE. The CDR3 contains 16 residues. The V gene lost 4 bases and the J gene lost 3 bases, with 17 bases spanning the gap. The CDR3 loop reads CASSPNTGGGGNTIYF. The DNA for the CDR3 is TGTGCCAGCAGCCCAAACACTGGGGGCGGTGGAAACACCATATATTTT. Complete variable domain (other parts from reference TRBV5-6 and TRBJ1-3): DAGVTQSPTHLIKTRGQQVTLRCSPKSGHDTVSWYQQALGQGPQFIFQYYEEEERQRGNFPDRFSGHQFPNYSSELNVNALLLGDSALYLCASSPNTGGGGNTIYFGEGSWLTVV.

This clone is a singleton in its sample. The chain joins TRBV6-1 to TRBJ1-6; D is possibly TRBD1 (5 bases). The germline gives CDR1 MNHNS, CDR2 SASEGT. The V end was cut by 6 bases, the J end by 8 bases, with 14 bases between. This CDR3 is built from 14 residues. The CDR3 protein is CASRETAIDSPLHF. The CDR3 DNA follows: TGTGCCAGCAGGGAGACAGCGATAGATTCACCCCTCCACTTT.

The chain uses TRBV18 and TRBJ2-5; 8 nucleotides line up with TRBD1. Germline-derived CDR1 and CDR2 are KGHSH and LQKENI. The trim removed 3 bases at V and 3 bases at J, leaving 3 bases unmatched. There are 14 residues in the CDR3. The CDR3: CASSPSDREETQYF. The CDR3 DNA is TGTGCCAGCTCACCCTCGGACAGGGAAGAGACCCAGTACTTC.

The V gene is TRBV7-8, the J gene TRBJ1-5; D remains unclear. The V end was cut by 5 bases, the J end by 3 bases, with 14 bases between. This CDR3 comprises 15 residues. Germline loops: CDR1 SGHVS, CDR2 FQNEAQ. The DNA for the CDR3 is TGTGCCAGCAGCCTATACCCCGGGGTCAATCAGCCCCAGCATTTT. This gives the protein CASSLYPGVNQPQHF. Using reference TRBV7-8 and TRBJ1-5 for the parts outside the CDR3, the full variable domain is GAGVSQSPRYKVAKRGQDVALRCDPISGHVSLFWYQQALGQGPEFLTYFQNEAQLDKSGLPSDRFFAERPEGSVSTLKIQRTQQEDSAVYLCASSLYPGVNQPQHFGDGTRLSIL.

This clone was counted between two and nine times. The chain combines TRBV30 with TRBJ1-5; 7 bases are shared with TRBD1. Germline CDR1 and CDR2: GTSNPN and SVGIG (reference sequence). CDR3 size: 16 residues. With 0 bases clipped from V and 0 bases from J, the junction kept 5 bases outside the gene matches. The CDR3 coding sequence is TGTGCCTGGAGTGTAAAAGGGGGCTTTAGCAATCAGCCCCAGCATTTT. Amino acids: CAWSVKGGFSNQPQHF.

The J gene is TRBJ1-4, the V gene TRBV5-4, with unresolved D. This CDR3 is built from 15 residues. V lost 2 bases, J lost 7 bases, and 15 bases lay in between. Germline-derived CDR1 and CDR2 are SGHNT and YYREEE (reference sequence). The CDR3 DNA reads TGTGCCAGCAGCTTAGGAATGGGCGGGAGTGAAAAACTGTTTTTT. This sequence encodes CASSLGMGGSEKLFF.

The chain recombines TRBV5-4 with TRBJ1-3; possible D gene TRBD1, 6 bases. The V and J ends lost 0 bases and 4 bases respectively, with 11 bases between them. The CDR3 contains 15 residues. From germline, CDR1 is SGHNT and CDR2 YYREEE (reference sequence). The CDR3 here is CASSLGKGGGNTIYF. The DNA of the CDR3 is TGTGCCAGCAGCTTGGGCAAAGGGGGAGGAAACACCATATATTTT.

The chain recombines TRBV27 with TRBJ1-1, with TRBD1 identical over 8 bases. The CDR3 is 15 amino acids. Trimming took 6 bases from V and 1 from J; bases not matched to a gene: 7. Germline values: CDR1 MNHEY, CDR2 SMNVEV (reference sequence). The CDR3 is CASRPYGQGNTEAFF. CDR3 coding DNA: TGTGCCAGCAGACCTTATGGACAGGGGAACACTGAAGCTTTCTTT.